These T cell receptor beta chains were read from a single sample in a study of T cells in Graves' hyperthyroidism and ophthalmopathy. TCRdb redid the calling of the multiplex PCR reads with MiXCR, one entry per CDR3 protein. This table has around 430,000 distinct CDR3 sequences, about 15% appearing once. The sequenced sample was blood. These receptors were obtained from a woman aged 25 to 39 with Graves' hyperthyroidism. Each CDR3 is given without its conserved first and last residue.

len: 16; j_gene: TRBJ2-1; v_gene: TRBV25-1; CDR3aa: ASSATGTSGRAYNEQF
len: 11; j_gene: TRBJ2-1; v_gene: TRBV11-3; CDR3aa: ASAESSYNEQF
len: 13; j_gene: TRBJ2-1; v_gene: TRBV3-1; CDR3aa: ACSGTASSYNEQF
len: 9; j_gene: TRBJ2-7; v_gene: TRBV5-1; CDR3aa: ASSYSHEQY
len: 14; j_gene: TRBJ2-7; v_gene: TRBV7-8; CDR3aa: ASSLVLVGSGDEQY
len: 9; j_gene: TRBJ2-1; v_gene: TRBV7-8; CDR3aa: ASSLSRQQF
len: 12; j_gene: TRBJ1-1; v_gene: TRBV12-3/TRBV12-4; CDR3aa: ASSSDRGIAEAF
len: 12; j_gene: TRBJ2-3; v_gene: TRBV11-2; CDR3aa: ASISRRETDTQY
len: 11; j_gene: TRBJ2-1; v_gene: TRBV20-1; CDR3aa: SAGQGGYNEQF
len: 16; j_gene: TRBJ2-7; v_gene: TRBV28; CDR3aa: ASSFSLVGSGRTYEQY
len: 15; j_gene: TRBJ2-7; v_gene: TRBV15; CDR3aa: ATSPQFLAVQSYEQY
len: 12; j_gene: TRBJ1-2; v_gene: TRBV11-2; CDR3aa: ASSLEWSGLGYT
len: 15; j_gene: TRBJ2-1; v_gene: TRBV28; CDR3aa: ASSLFRGGRTYNEQF
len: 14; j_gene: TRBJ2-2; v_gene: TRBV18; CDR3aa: ASSPMGQPNTGELF
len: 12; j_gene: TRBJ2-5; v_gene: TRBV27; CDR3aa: ASSPRLAGETQY
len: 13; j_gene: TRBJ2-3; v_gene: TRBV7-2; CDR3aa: ASSLLAGWGDTQY
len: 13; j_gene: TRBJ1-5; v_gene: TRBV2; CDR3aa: ASSWDNYSNQPQH
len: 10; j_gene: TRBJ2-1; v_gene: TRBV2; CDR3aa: AVRQGPHEQF
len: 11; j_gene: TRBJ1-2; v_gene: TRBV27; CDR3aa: ASSRREDYGYT
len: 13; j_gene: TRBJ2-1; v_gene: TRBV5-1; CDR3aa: ASSPRTEPYNEQF
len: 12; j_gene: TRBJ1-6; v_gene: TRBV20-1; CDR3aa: SANLGGVNSPLH
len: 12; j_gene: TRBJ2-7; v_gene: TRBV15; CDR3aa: ATSRDRGAYEQY
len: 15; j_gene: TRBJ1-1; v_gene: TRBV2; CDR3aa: ASSEGGPERLNTEAF
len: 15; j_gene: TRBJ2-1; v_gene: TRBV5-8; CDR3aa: ASSLEPGPLRGNEQF
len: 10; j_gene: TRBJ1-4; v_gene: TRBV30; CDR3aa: AWSVEGVKLF
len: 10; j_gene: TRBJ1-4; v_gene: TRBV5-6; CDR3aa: ASSWMNEKLF
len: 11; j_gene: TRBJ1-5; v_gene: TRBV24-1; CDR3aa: ATSDRKNQPQH
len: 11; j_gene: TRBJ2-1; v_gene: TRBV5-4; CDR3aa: ASSFDETHEQF
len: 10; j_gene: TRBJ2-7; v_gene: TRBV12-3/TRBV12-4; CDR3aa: ASSVTGNEQY
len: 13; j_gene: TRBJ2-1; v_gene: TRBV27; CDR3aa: ASSSIAVSYNEQF
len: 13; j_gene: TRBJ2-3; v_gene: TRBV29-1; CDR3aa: SVDSTITSTDTQY
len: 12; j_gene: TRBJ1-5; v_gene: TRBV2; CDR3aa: ASAGGQGSQPQH
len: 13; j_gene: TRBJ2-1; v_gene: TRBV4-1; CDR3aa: ASSQELRVRVEQF
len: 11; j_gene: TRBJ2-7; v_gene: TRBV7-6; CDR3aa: ASSPKGIGEQY
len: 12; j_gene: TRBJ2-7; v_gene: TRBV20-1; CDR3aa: SARWLAANYEQY
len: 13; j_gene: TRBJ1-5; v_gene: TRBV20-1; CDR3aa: SARDPRANNQPQH
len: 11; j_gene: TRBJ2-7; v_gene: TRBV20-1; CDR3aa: SANPGTLYEQY
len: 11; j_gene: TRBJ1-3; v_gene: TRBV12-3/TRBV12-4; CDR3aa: ASSYISGNTIY
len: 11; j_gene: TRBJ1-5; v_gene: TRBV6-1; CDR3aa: AGFEGPGQPQH
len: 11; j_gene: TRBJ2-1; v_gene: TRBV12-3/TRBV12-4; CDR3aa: ASSLSPVNEQF
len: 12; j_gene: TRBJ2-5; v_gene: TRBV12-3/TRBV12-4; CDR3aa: ASSSGTGQETQY
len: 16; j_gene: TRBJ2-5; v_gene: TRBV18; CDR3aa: ASSPGLAGVGGQETQY
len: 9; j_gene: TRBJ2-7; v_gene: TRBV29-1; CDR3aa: SVEVGNEQY
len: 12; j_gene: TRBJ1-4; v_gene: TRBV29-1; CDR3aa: SVARGQLNEKLF
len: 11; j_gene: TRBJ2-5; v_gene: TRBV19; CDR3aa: ASSMDRQETQY
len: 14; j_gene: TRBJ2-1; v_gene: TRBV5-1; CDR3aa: ASSRSGTATTNEQF
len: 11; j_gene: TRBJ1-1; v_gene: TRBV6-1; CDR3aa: ASSESRSIEAF
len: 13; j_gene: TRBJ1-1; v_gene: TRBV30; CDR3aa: AWMLMEFFNTEAF
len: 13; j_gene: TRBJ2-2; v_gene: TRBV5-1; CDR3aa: ASSLASGNTGELF
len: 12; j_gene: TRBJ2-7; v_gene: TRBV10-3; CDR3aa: AIRPGQGIYEQY
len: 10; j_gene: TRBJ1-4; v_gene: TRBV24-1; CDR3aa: ATSEPGEKLF
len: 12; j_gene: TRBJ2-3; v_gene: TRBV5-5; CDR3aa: ASSLRSNTDTQY
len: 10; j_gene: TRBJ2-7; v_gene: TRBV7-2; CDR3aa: ASSLVANEQY
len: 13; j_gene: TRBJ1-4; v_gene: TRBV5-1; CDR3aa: ASGLRGQSNEKLF
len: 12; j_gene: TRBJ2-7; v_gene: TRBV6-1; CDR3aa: ASSERGREREQY
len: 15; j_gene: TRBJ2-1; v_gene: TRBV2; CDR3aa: ASSDTGLGESHNEQF